Sequencing of this TCR beta chain was carried out in a study of beta chain features in type 1 diabetes. By way of CD45RO/CCR7/CD25/CD127/CD95/CD27, the CD4+ regulatory, stem cell-like memory, central memory and naive cells were sorted. Study-wide findings and caveats: No resolution was reached here on whether HLA type influences TCRB rearrangement. In every one of the four CD4+ subsets, TCRB CDR3s were moderately but significantly shorter in Type 1 diabetes patients. Compared to healthy donors, patients appeared to have naive, central memory and Treg TCRB repertoires that were more alike. Possible PCR preference for shorter templates applied equally to patients and controls.

TCRB transcripts that were expressed got sequenced, as all of the isolated RNA had been reverse transcribed. Some clones are missing from TCRdb's copy, which holds only in-frame ones; the method was immunoSEQ multiplex PCR. The sample carries some 130,000 clones, 9% recorded once. As for this clone: The antigen is unknown.

Specimen: central memory CD4+ T cells from blood. The receptor was isolated from a man aged 25 to 40 with type 1 diabetes.

CDR3 amino acids: CASSPDRVYTGELFF. Here the CDR3 DNA reads TGTGCCAGCAGCCCGGACAGGGTCTACACCGGGGAGCTGTTTTTT. The rearrangement links TRBV14 to TRBJ2-2; TRBD1 agrees at 8 bases. The CDR3 length is 15 residues. CDR1 is SGHDN, CDR2 FVKESK, per germline. Trimming at V came to 4 bases and at J to 3 bases, leaving 4 bases not matched to a gene.